Below, one TCR beta chain is given with its context. This sample is part of a study of T-cell reconstitution after alpha-beta-depleted transplantation in children. The library targeted TCRbeta and was prepared with unique molecular identifiers. TCRdb independently ran MiXCR on the PCR reads; one entry per CDR3 protein. The repertoire holds a few hundred thousand distinct CDR3 sequences, with approximately 10% as singletons. This clonotype was obtained from a human donor who donated a stem cell graft to a child with acute myeloid leukemia. This specimen consisted of PBMCs from the stem cell graft donor, obtained from the stem cell graft.

In nucleotides, the CDR3 is TGCGCCAGCAGCCGAACGACAGACTCTGGGGCCAACGTCCTGACTTTC. It specifies CASSRTTDSGANVLTF. The chain has TRBV4-1 and TRBJ2-6; weak D call: TRBD1 (5 bases). This CDR3 comprises 16 residues. The ends were cut back, 4 bases at V and 0 bases at J, with 10 bases in the middle. Per the germline V gene, CDR1 is MGHRA and CDR2 is YSYEKL.